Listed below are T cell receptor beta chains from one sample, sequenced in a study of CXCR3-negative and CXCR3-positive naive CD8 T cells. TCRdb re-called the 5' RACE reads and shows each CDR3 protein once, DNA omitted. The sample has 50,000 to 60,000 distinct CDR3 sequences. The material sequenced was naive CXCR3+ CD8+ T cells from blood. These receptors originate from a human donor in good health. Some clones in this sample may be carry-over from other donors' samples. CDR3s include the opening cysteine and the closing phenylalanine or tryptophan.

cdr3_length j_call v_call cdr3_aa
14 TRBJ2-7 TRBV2 CASGQAKTSYEQYF
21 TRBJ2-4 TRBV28 CASSLRWRVERPELAKNIQYF
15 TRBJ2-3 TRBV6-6 CASSYSSAGADTQYF
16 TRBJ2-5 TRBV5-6 CASSRGTGEAQGTQYF
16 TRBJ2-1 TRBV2 CASSDLPSGGYNEQFF
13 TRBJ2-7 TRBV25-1 CASSLAASYEQYF
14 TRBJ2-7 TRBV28 CASSLFGQTYEQYF
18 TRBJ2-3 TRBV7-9 CASSSETTEERDTDTQYF
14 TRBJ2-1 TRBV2 CASRVLGRTNEQFF
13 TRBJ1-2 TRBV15 CATSEGNNYGYTF
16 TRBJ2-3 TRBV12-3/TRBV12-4 CASSPIAGGPPDTQYF
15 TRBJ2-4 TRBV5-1 CASSPLAGSKNIQYF
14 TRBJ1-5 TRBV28 CASSLGSLNQPQHF
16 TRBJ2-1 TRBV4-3 CASSQEGSDLYNEQFF
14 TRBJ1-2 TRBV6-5 CASSPTGGYYGYTF
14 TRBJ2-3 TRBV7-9 CASRRTGGADTQYF
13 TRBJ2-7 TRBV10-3 CAIRGQDSYEQYF